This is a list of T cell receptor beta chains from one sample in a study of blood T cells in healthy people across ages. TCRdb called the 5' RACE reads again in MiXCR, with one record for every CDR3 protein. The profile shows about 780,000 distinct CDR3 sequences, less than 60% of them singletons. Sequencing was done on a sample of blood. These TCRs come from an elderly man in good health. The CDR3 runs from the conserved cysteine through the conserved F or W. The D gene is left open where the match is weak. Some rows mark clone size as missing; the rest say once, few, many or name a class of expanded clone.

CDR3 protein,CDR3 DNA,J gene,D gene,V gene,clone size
CAISEPDRRGAFF,TGTGCCATCAGTGAGCCCGACAGGAGGGGAGCTTTCTTT,TRBJ1-1,-,TRBV10-3,-
CASRGQDGYTF,TGTGCCAGCAGGGGCCAGGATGGCTACACCTTC,TRBJ1-2,-,TRBV12-3/TRBV12-4,-
CASSTPGQKTDTQYF,TGTGCCAGCAGCACGCCGGGACAGAAGACAGATACGCAGTATTTT,TRBJ2-3,TRBD1,TRBV7-8,-
CASSWGTLGGPNEKLFF,TGCGCCAGCAGCTGGGGCACCCTCGGGGGGCCTAATGAAAAACTGTTTTTT,TRBJ1-4,-,TRBV5-1,-
CASSFPPGRINQPQHF,TGTGCCAGCAGTTTCCCTCCGGGACGGATCAATCAGCCCCAGCATTTT,TRBJ1-5,-,TRBV6-2/TRBV6-3,-
CASSPGTSGRGSEQFF,TGCGCCAGCAGCCCCGGGACTAGCGGGAGGGGGAGTGAGCAGTTCTTC,TRBJ2-1,TRBD2,TRBV10-1,-
CASSFARNGYTF,TGTGCCAGCAGTTTCGCCAGAAATGGCTACACCTTC,TRBJ1-2,-,TRBV12-3/TRBV12-4,-
CASTRIPNRNSPLHF,TGTGCCAGCACCCGCATACCTAACAGGAATTCACCCCTCCACTTT,TRBJ1-6,-,TRBV7-2,-
CASSVTGGHYEQYF,TGTGCCAGCAGTGTAACCGGGGGGCACTACGAGCAGTACTTC,TRBJ2-7,-,TRBV2,-
CASSLAADTNYGYTF,TGTGCCAGCAGCTTAGCGGCAGATACTAACTATGGCTACACCTTC,TRBJ1-2,-,TRBV7-2,-
CASSQEGGYYGYTF,TGCGCCAGCAGCCAAGAAGGGGGATACTATGGCTACACCTTC,TRBJ1-2,-,TRBV5-1,few
CASKERAYQETQYF,TGTGCCAGCAAGGAGCGGGCATACCAAGAGACCCAGTACTTC,TRBJ2-5,-,TRBV13,-
CASSPGQGKNYGYTF,TGTGCCAGCAGCCCGGGACAGGGCAAGAACTATGGCTACACCTTC,TRBJ1-2,TRBD1,TRBV7-2,-
CASSWTGSGANVLTF,TGTGCCAGCAGTTGGACAGGGTCTGGGGCCAACGTCCTGACTTTC,TRBJ2-6,TRBD1,TRBV11-1,many
CASSSSRGSRYNEQYF,TGTGCCAGCAGCTCCTCGAGGGGGAGTAGGTACAATGAGCAGTACTTC,TRBJ2-5,-,TRBV7-3,-
CASRARSTGRVGYEQYF,TGTGCCAGCAGGGCAAGATCGACAGGGAGAGTCGGCTACGAGCAGTACTTC,TRBJ2-7,TRBD1,TRBV2,-
CASSPGTGGYNNEQFF,TGTGCCAGCAGTCCGGGGACTGGCGGGTATAACAATGAGCAGTTCTTC,TRBJ2-1,-,TRBV12-3/TRBV12-4,-
CASSQVDGGTSDSVYTQYF,TGTGCCAGCAGCCAAGTCGACGGAGGGACTAGCGATTCAGTCTATACGCAGTATTTT,TRBJ2-3,TRBD2,TRBV14,-
CASSFRPGRYSNQPQHF,TGTGCCAGCAGTTTCCGTCCGGGACGGTATAGCAATCAGCCCCAGCATTTT,TRBJ1-5,-,TRBV28,few
CATSRDRENEQYF,TGTGCCACCAGCAGAGATCGAGAGAACGAGCAGTACTTC,TRBJ2-7,-,TRBV15,few
CASSQEANTEAFF,TGCGCCAGCAGCCAAGAAGCCAACACTGAAGCTTTCTTT,TRBJ1-1,-,TRBV4-3,-
CSARVPGQGSVSADTQYF,TGCAGTGCTAGAGTACCTGGACAGGGAAGTGTTAGCGCAGATACGCAGTATTTT,TRBJ2-3,TRBD1,TRBV20-1,once
CASSWTGGDEQFF,TGCGCCAGCAGCTGGACAGGGGGCGATGAGCAGTTCTTC,TRBJ2-1,TRBD1,TRBV5-1,many
CATSRDPDSEQYF,TGTGCCACCAGCAGAGATCCGGATTCTGAGCAGTACTTC,TRBJ2-7,-,TRBV15,-
CASSVVAPTDTQYF,TGCGCCAGCAGCGTGGTGGCACCCACAGATACGCAGTATTTT,TRBJ2-3,-,TRBV5-1,-
CASSPFPFTGGRDSPLHF,TGTGCCAGCAGCCCATTTCCCTTTACAGGGGGCCGGGATTCACCCCTCCACTTT,TRBJ1-6,TRBD1,TRBV7-3,-
CSARAASGSNEQFF,TGCAGTGCTAGAGCGGCTAGCGGGTCCAATGAGCAGTTCTTC,TRBJ2-1,TRBD2,TRBV20-1,few
CASSLGISGLAGFDTQYF,TGTGCCAGCAGCTTAGGAATTTCGGGACTAGCGGGATTCGATACGCAGTATTTT,TRBJ2-3,TRBD2,TRBV11-3,few
CASSLPYRSRDRVTRRDTEAFF,TGTGCCAGCAGTTTACCCTACAGGTCCCGGGACAGGGTTACAAGAAGGGACACTGAAGCTTTCTTT,TRBJ1-1,TRBD1,TRBV6-5,-
CASSSPGLAGGPSSYNEQFF,TGTGCCAGCAGCTCCCCGGGACTAGCGGGAGGCCCGAGCTCCTACAATGAGCAGTTCTTC,TRBJ2-1,TRBD2,TRBV7-2,-
CSASLSRVVHEQFF,TGCAGTGCTAGCCTAAGCAGGGTAGTCCATGAGCAGTTCTTC,TRBJ2-1,-,TRBV20-1,-
CASSLGTSGKSETQYF,TGCGCCAGCAGCTTGGGTACTAGCGGGAAGTCAGAGACCCAGTACTTC,TRBJ2-5,TRBD2,TRBV5-1,few
CASSQVRAAVYGYTF,TGTGCCAGCAGCCAGGTTCGGGCAGCCGTTTATGGCTACACCTTC,TRBJ1-2,-,TRBV4-2,few
CSAGTGVRSTEAFF,TGCAGCGCCGGGACAGGGGTCAGGAGCACTGAAGCTTTCTTT,TRBJ1-1,TRBD1,TRBV29-1,-
CSAELAGRNEQFF,TGCAGTGCTGAACTAGCGGGGAGGAATGAGCAGTTCTTC,TRBJ2-1,TRBD2,TRBV20-1,-
CASSCKGSSTDTQYF,TGTGCCAGCAGTTGTAAAGGGTCTAGCACAGATACGCAGTATTTT,TRBJ2-3,-,TRBV12-3/TRBV12-4,-
CASSHTGPGYGYTF,TGTGCCAGCAGCCATACGGGGCCAGGCTATGGCTACACCTTC,TRBJ1-2,-,TRBV3-1,-
CASSFGGWTTVAGVGEQYF,TGTGCCAGCAGTTTCGGGGGGTGGACCACCGTAGCGGGAGTCGGCGAGCAGTACTTC,TRBJ2-7,TRBD2,TRBV27,-
CASSLPGDGSGYTF,TGCGCCAGCAGCTTGCCAGGGGATGGTAGTGGCTACACCTTC,TRBJ1-2,-,TRBV5-1,-
CASSPRRLAGGHNEQYF,TGTGCCAGCAGCCCCCGACGACTAGCGGGAGGCCACAATGAGCAGTACTTC,TRBJ2-5,TRBD2,TRBV7-9,-
CSARDLGLHNEQFF,TGCAGTGCTAGAGATCTGGGTCTGCACAATGAGCAGTTCTTC,TRBJ2-1,-,TRBV20-1,-
CASSLKEGGTYEQYF,TGTGCCAGCAGTTTAAAGGAAGGGGGCACCTACGAGCAGTACTTC,TRBJ2-7,TRBD1,TRBV12-3/TRBV12-4,many
CASRKGDGYQPQHF,TGTGCCAGCAGAAAGGGAGACGGATATCAGCCCCAGCATTTT,TRBJ1-5,-,TRBV6-5,many
CSVEGDRFYEQYF,TGCAGCGTTGAAGGTGACAGGTTCTACGAGCAGTACTTC,TRBJ2-7,-,TRBV29-1,few
CASSELGSGANVLTF,TGTGCCAGCAGTGAACTAGGGTCTGGGGCCAACGTCCTGACTTTC,TRBJ2-6,-,TRBV6-1,-
CASSLLPRQGAETQYF,TGCGCCAGCAGCTTGTTGCCACGACAGGGGGCGGAGACCCAGTACTTC,TRBJ2-5,TRBD1,TRBV5-1,-
CASSLTSGRGNEQFF,TGTGCCAGCAGCTTAACTAGCGGGAGAGGGAATGAGCAGTTCTTC,TRBJ2-1,TRBD2,TRBV7-9,many
CASSFFGGSYTGELFF,TGTGCCAGCAGTTTTTTCGGCGGGAGTTACACCGGGGAGCTGTTTTTT,TRBJ2-2,TRBD2,TRBV12-3/TRBV12-4,-
CASSLLAGGPYEQFF,TGTGCCAGCAGCTTACTAGCGGGAGGGCCCTATGAGCAGTTCTTC,TRBJ2-1,TRBD2,TRBV7-2,many
CASSPGVLKYF,TGTGCCAGCAGCCCAGGGGTCCTCAAGTATTTT,TRBJ2-3,-,TRBV7-9,many
CAISEEGTGVSGANVLTF,TGTGCCATCAGTGAGGAGGGGACAGGGGTCTCCGGGGCCAACGTCCTGACTTTC,TRBJ2-6,TRBD1,TRBV10-3,-
CASRDRCQETQYF,TGTGCCAGCAGGGACCGCTGCCAAGAGACCCAGTACTTC,TRBJ2-5,-,TRBV6-1,-
CSARYTSNQPQHF,TGCAGTGCTAGATACACCAGCAATCAGCCCCAGCATTTT,TRBJ1-5,-,TRBV20-1,-
CSVQRDINTEAFF,TGCAGCGTTCAGCGGGACATTAACACTGAAGCTTTCTTT,TRBJ1-1,-,TRBV29-1,many
CSARSLAGGIDTQYF,TGCAGTGCTAGGAGTCTAGCGGGAGGAATAGATACGCAGTATTTT,TRBJ2-3,TRBD2,TRBV20-1,-
CASSRTDSGPYNEQFF,TGTGCCAGCAGCCGAACGGATAGCGGGCCATACAATGAGCAGTTCTTC,TRBJ2-1,TRBD2,TRBV7-7,-
CASSPLPAVETQYF,TGTGCCAGCAGTCCTCTCCCAGCGGTAGAGACCCAGTACTTC,TRBJ2-5,-,TRBV6-2/TRBV6-3,-